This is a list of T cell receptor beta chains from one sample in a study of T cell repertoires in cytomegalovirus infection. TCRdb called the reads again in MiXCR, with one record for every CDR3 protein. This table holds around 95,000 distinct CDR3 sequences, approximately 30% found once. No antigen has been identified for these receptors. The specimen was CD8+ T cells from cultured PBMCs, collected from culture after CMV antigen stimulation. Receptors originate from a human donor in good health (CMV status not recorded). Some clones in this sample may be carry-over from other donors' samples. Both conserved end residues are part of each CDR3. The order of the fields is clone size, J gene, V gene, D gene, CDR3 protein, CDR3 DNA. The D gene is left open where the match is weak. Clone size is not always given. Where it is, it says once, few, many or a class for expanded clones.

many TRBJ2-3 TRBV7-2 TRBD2 CASSLARTSGVAVDTQYF TGTGCCAGCAGCTTAGCGAGGACTAGCGGTGTCGCCGTGGATACGCAGTATTTT
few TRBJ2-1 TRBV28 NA CASSLSLHNEQFF TGTGCCAGCAGTTTATCCCTGCACAATGAGCAGTTCTTC
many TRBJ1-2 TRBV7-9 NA CASSSVIDNYGYTF TGTGCCAGCAGCTCCGTGATCGATAACTATGGCTACACCTTC
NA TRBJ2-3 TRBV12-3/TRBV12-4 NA CASFRGRAGNTQYF TGTGCCAGCTTTCGAGGGCGGGCCGGAAATACGCAGTATTTT
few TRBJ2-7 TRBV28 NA CASSLQALEQYF TGTGCCAGCAGTTTACAAGCTCTCGAGCAGTACTTC
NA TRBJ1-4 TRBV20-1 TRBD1 CSARGGTGGEKLFF TGCAGTGCTCGAGGGGGGACAGGGGGTGAAAAACTGTTTTTT
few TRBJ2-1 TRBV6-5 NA CASSYLSPIGDEQFF TGTGCCAGCAGTTACTTGTCTCCTATAGGTGATGAGCAGTTCTTC
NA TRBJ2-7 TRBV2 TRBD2 CASSVTSGSLDEQYF TGTGCCAGCAGTGTCACTAGCGGTTCCTTGGACGAGCAGTACTTC
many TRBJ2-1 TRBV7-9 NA CASSSLGDSYNEQFF TGTGCCAGCAGCTCTTTGGGCGACTCCTACAATGAGCAGTTCTTC
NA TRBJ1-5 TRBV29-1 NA CSGPDVSNQPQHF TGCAGCGGCCCGGACGTTAGCAATCAGCCCCAGCATTTT